This T cell receptor beta chain was found in a study of cytomegalovirus exposure and HLA in healthy donors. Study in general: From HLA-typed donors, an early data release held tens of millions of unique TCRs.

13 Jbeta primers and 60 Vbeta primers were used for the PCR. Repertoires were generated with immunoSEQ multiplex PCR, while TCRdb's copy carries only in-frame clones and drops some. The data contain more than 150,000 clones, roughly 80% of them singletons. Study-level findings and limits: Confirmation was obtained in vitro that a few CMV-associated chains are specific for CMV antigens. The likely explanation for a cluster of highly shared sequence variants was sequencing artifact.

A word on this clone: The antigen is unknown.

Sequencing was done on a sample of PBMCs. The TCR comes from a man in his fifties or sixties in good health and CMV-seronegative.

The CDR3 DNA sequence: TGCGCCAGCAGCTTGTCGATCGGGGTTGGGGAGCTGTTTTTT. The encoded protein is CASSLSIGVGELFF. V is TRBV5-1 and J is TRBJ2-2; possibly TRBD2 for D (5 bases). The CDR3 is made up of 14 amino acids. V was cut by 1 base and J by 8 bases, with 12 bases left in between. Germline V gene lookup returns CDR1 SGHRS and CDR2 YFSETQ. Looking up the rest from reference TRBV5-1 and TRBJ2-2 gives the full variable domain: KAGVTQTPRYLIKTRGQQVTLSCSPISGHRSVSWYQQTPGQGLQFLFEYFSETQRNKGNFPGRFSGRQFSNSRSEMNVSTLELGDSALYLCASSLSIGVGELFFGEGSRLTVL.